This T cell receptor beta chain was recovered during a study of blood T cell repertoires in COVID-19 (dated by TCRdb to 2020 to 2021). Concerning the study at large: Collaborator samples came from the United States, Italy and Spain and covered acute and convalescent phases of COVID-19. The material from the prospective study consisted of cDNA or gDNA derived from T cells, B-cell-depleted T cells, or PBMCs. Deeply sampled blood TCRbeta repertoires from subjects exposed to, actively infected with, or recovered from COVID-19 were included in the dataset. The repertoires were made available in a free public database intended to serve as a resource for research on the immune response to SARS-CoV-2. Samples were obtained from the ongoing ImmuneRACE study (first 160 participants) and from about 1,300 subjects provided by 6 global collaborators. The sample metadata nearly always contained a de-identified subject ID, COVID-19 status, age in years and sex. Where HLA class I and class II types were available, the types were taken from metadata supplied by the sample provider, not from assay-based typing.

CDR1 and CDR2 (SNHLY, FYNNEI) derive from the germline V gene. Inclusive of the bounding cysteine and phenylalanine, the CDR3 is 12 residues long. The read is trimmed to its CDR3 DNA, 36 bases read in frame from base 1. V gives up 8 bases and J gives up 1 base, and the segment between their germline ends measures 8 bases. TCRbeta CDR3 regions were amplified from genomic DNA using the immunoSEQ Assay, a bias-controlled multiplex PCR. On the study's bioinformatics: The number of nucleated cells in each sample was estimated from the amplification of reference gene primers within the assay. To quantify the absolute abundance of each unique TCRbeta CDR3 rearrangement, sequence reads were collapsed and filtered. For each sample, productive Simpson clonality was calculated as the square root of Simpson's diversity index over productive rearrangements. Entries here come from immuneACCESS through TCRdb and include only in-frame sequences with V and J called. Some clones fail to appear in such tables; in the studies checked, an unresolved V gene covers under half of the shortfall, and the cause of the remainder is unknown. That table furnishes V, J and clone size, whereas the DNA furnished D and trimming. Present in this sample are 200,000 to 250,000 clones, over 80% of which were seen just once. Jointly, the top ten make up roughly 0.95% of the sample.

On this clone itself: Its antigen target is currently unknown. No much larger clone exists at a distance of one base, and base qualities are not known.

In the prospective study, participants were about 18 to 95 years old, resided in about 25 geographic areas of the United States, and were enrolled through a virtual design. In the prospective study, cohorts were assigned on the basis of participant-reported clinical history obtained from a screening survey and a study questionnaire. Exposed participants had been in contact with someone with a PCR-confirmed or clinician-diagnosed COVID-19 case within 2 weeks of study entry. In the prospective study, mobile phlebotomists collected whole blood, serum and a nasopharyngeal or oropharyngeal swab from each participant. Prospective study participants could optionally give additional blood draws and questionnaires over an approximately 2-month period. Before DNA extraction, prospective study blood samples were shipped either frozen or at room temperature. What the work shows at the level of the full study, not this receptor alone: The amount of clinical and demographic metadata varied by source and participant and was provided uncurated.

Recombination connected TRBV2 to TRBJ1-1, with the identity of the D gene unclear. This TCR derives from a man aged 45-60 years who had been exposed to COVID-19. Source material: PBMCs or T cells enriched from blood (not recorded which). The CDR3 protein: CASSGENTEAFF. The nucleotide sequence reads as follows: TGTGCCAGCTCTGGAGAGAACACTGAAGCTTTCTTT.